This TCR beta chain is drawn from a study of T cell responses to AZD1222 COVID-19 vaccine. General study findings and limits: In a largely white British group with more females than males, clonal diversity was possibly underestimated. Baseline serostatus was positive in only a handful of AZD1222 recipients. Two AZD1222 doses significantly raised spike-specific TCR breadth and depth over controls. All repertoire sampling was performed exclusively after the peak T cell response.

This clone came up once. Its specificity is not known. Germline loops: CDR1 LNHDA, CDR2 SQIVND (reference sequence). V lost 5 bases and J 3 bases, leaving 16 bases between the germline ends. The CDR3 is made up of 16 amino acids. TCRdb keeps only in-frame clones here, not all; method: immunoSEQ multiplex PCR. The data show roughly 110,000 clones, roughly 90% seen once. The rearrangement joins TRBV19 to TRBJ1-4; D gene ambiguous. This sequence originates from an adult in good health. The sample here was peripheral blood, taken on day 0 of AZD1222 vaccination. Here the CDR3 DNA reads TGTGCCAGTAGTCCCGCAGGCCCGCTGGCTAATGAAAAACTGTTTTTT. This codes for CASSPAGPLANEKLFF.